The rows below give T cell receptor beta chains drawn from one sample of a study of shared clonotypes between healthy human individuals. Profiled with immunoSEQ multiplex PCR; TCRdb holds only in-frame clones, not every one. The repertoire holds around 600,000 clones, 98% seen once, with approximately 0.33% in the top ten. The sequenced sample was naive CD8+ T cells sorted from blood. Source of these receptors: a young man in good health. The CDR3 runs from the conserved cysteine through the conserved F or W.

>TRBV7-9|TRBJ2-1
CASSYPGGGPQNEQFF
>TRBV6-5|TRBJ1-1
CASSRGRTEAFF
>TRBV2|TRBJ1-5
CASSERFVGSSNQPQHF
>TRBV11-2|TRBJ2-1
CASSYLASYNEQFF
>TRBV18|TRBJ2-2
CASSPPPGTGINTGELFF
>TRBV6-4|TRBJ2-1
CASSDSGTANEQFF
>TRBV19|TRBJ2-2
CASRRETGELFF
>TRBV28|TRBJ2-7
CASSLWDRASYEQYF
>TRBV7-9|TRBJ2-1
CASRLAGGYNEQFF
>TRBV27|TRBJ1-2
CASSRTNPNYGYTF
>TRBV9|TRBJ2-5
CASSVDGNREETQYF
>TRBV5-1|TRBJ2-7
CASRDRLTSEQYF
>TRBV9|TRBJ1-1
CASSTGQGPEAFF
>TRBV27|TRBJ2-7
CASSLSPGNPYEQYF
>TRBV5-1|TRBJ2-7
CASSSGGTGGMYEQYF
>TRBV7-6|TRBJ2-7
CASSLAGSSYEQYF
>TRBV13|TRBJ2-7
CASSYKLGLGYEQYF
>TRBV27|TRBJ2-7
CASSLDQYYEQYF
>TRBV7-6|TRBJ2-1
CASSLEDNEQFF
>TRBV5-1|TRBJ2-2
CASSAPSAGGYTGELFF
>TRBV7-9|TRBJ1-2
CASSLGTDGYTF
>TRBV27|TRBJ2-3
CASSPTSPLGRTDTQYF
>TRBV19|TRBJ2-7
CASSIVAGLMREQYF
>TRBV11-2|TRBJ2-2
CASSIHSVLGELFF
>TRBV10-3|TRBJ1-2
CAISESSGTYGYTF
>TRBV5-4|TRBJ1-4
CASSEENEKLFF
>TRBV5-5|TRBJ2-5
CASSAPGTSIETQYF
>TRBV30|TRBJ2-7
CAWSKIRDYEQYF
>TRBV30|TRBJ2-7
CAWSSGLGTHEQYF
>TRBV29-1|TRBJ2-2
CSTSMAGYTGELFF
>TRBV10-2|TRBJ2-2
CASSDRDYGPGELFF
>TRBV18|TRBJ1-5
CASSRGTANLFVGNQPQHF
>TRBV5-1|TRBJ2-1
CASSLVLITSGSGKFSYNEQFF
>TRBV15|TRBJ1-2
CATRGATGPEYYGYTF
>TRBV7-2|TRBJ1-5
CASSGEGRLNQPQHF
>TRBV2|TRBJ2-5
CASSEDFVLQGIRETQYF
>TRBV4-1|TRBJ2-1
CASSLAGGTYNEQFF
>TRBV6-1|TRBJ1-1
CASTRDRSIGAFF
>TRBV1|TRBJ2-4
CTSSQETAEDPKNIQYF
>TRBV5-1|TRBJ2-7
CASRSGSSYEQYF
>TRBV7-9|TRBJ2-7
CASSSVPGQGYEQYF
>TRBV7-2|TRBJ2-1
CAIRVESSYNEQFF
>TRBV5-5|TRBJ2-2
CASSLDGAANTGELFF
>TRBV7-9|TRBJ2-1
CASSQPHTRGQDYEQFF
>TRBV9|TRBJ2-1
CASRDQNNNEQFF
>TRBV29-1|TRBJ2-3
CSVDDSPSTDTQYF
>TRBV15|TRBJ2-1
CATSSRAGVRNEQFF
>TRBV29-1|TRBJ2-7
CSVAGTSSSSYEQYF
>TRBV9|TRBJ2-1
CASSSQSGTSGIMAYNEQFF
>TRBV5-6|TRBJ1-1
CASSPMAGSTEAFF
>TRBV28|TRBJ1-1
CASTKQTGDEAFF
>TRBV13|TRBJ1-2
CASSLGRGLEGYTF
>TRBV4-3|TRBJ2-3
CASSPLTSGAQYF
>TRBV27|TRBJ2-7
CASSLVREVPYEQYF
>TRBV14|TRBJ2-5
CASSQDNRAGRFETQYF
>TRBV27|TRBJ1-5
CASSSGGGYSNQPQHF
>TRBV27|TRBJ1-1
CASSLLVGGGTEAFF
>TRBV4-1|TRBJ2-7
CASSQVRGGEIPYEQYF
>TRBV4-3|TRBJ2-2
CASSQDYNTGELFF